This entry concerns a single T cell receptor beta chain. Its specificity is unknown. The length of the CDR3 is 11 residues. CDR1 is MNHEY, CDR2 SVGAGI, per germline. The V end lost 5 bases, the J end lost 1 base, and 3 bases lay between the germline ends. The table came from immunoSEQ multiplex PCR; TCRdb's copy has only in-frame clones and leaves some out. The data contain about 680,000 clones, around 89% of them singletons. Indicated treatment: over 15 received Ad26.COV2.S at low or high dose, single or two shots; roughly five received placebo; per-sample allocation not given. After the first vaccine or placebo injection, samples were drawn on day 63. This record comes from a study of Ad26.COV2.S vaccination and SARS-CoV-2 variants. About the study: Donor allocation was to the COV1001 Ad26.COV2.S trial arm. In the study, Ad26.COV2.S was injected intramuscularly once, or twice 56 days apart. Points from the study as a whole: The study found higher spike-specific TCR breadth in vaccine than placebo recipients.

The sequence derives from a person aged 18-60 years who received the Ad26.COV2.S COVID-19 vaccine or a placebo. The sample here was peripheral blood, taken in a trial of Ad26.COV2.S vaccine versus placebo. The V call is TRBV6-5, the J call TRBJ2-7; no reliable D call. CDR3 region: CASSHSYEQYF. The CDR3 nucleotides are TGTGCCAGCAGTCATTCCTACGAGCAGTACTTC.